The 10 T cell receptor beta chains listed next were all sequenced from one sample in a study of PD-L1 blockade in urothelial cancer. Assay: immunoSEQ multiplex PCR; the TCRdb copy retains only in-frame clones and omits some. The sample holds 35,000 to 45,000 clones, around nine tenths seen once. Sample: PBMCs, taken around atezolizumab (anti-PD-L1) treatment. These receptors were obtained from a woman between 55 and 75 years old with urothelial cancer.

V usage is TRBV27 and J usage is TRBJ2-1, with TRBD2 matching over 12 bases. The CDR3 sequence is 16 residues long. The J segment lost 10 bases and the V segment lost 5 bases, leaving 12 bases of the junction unmatched. Looked up from germline, CDR1 is MNHEY and CDR2 is SMNVEV (reference sequence). The CDR3 nucleotides are TGTGCCAGCAGTCCCAAACTAGCGGGAGGAAATGACGAGCAGTTCTTC. It encodes CASSPKLAGGNDEQFF.

This clone appeared a few times. V gene TRBV18 combines with J gene TRBJ1-1, with TRBD1 matching over 7 bases. V shed 6 bases and J 4 bases; nucleotides not matched to a gene: 5. The CDR3 has 13 residues. Germline lookup yields CDR1 KGHSH and CDR2 LQKENI. CDR3 sequence: CASSLQGSTEAFF. The CDR3 DNA reads TGTGCCAGCTCCCTACAGGGGAGCACTGAAGCTTTCTTT. Supplemented by reference TRBV18 and TRBJ1-1, the full variable domain reads NAGVMQNPRHLVRRRGQEARLRCSPMKGHSHVYWYRQLPEEGLKFMVYLQKENIIDESGMPKERFSAEFPKEGPSILRIQQVVRGDSAAYFCASSLQGSTEAFFGQGTRLTVV.

The V gene is TRBV5-6, the J gene TRBJ2-3; possibly TRBD1 for D (6 bases). Per germline, CDR1 SGHDT and CDR2 YYEEEE. The V gene lost 6 bases and the J gene lost 5 bases, with 16 bases spanning the gap. The CDR3 sequence is 14 residues long. CDR3 coding DNA: TGTGCCAGCACATTGGGGGCTAGGGGAGATACGCAGTATTTT. Amino acid sequence: CASTLGARGDTQYF.

V gene TRBV7-9 combines with J gene TRBJ1-2; the match to TRBD1 covers 8 bases. CDR3 length: 14 residues. Trimming removed 1 base from V and 6 bases from J; junction bases left unmatched: 4. Germline assignment: CDR1 SEHNR and CDR2 FQNEAQ (reference sequence). CDR3 in amino acids: CASSLDPRGHGYTF. The CDR3 nucleotides are TGTGCCAGCAGCTTAGATCCCAGGGGGCATGGCTACACCTTC.

This clone turned up a few times. This rearrangement joins TRBV9 to TRBJ1-1; D is undetermined. Germline lookup yields CDR1 SGDLS and CDR2 YYNGEE. Trimming removed 0 bases at V and 13 bases at J, with 16 bases between. This CDR3 spans 13 amino acids. CDR3 in DNA: TGTGCCAGCAGCGTAGTTTTGAACGCAGGAGGTTTCTTT. Residues: CASSVVLNAGGFF.

The chain employs TRBV19 and TRBJ1-1; D is unresolved. Germline loops: CDR1 LNHDA, CDR2 SQIVND (reference sequence). CDR3 size: 14 residues. The V end was cut by 3 bases, the J end by 0 bases, with 8 bases between. The CDR3 reads CASSMGRLNTEAFF. The CDR3 nucleotides read TGTGCCAGTAGTATGGGCAGGTTGAACACTGAAGCTTTCTTT. Filled out from reference TRBV19 and TRBJ1-1, the complete variable domain reads DGGITQSPKYLFRKEGQNVTLSCEQNLNHDAMYWYRQDPGQGLRLIYYSQIVNDFQKGDIAEGYSVSREKKESFPLTVTSAQKNPTAFYLCASSMGRLNTEAFFGQGTRLTVV.

This clone is a singleton in its sample. J is TRBJ1-2 and V is TRBV5-6; 10 nucleotides match TRBD1. The length of the CDR3 is 14 residues. Trimming removed 3 bases from V and 2 bases from J; junction bases left unmatched: 1. Germline V gene data show CDR1 as SGHDT and CDR2 as YYEEEE. CDR3 nucleotides: TGTGCCAGCAGCTCGGACAGGGGGAACTATGGCTACACCTTC. The encoded protein is CASSSDRGNYGYTF.

The chain couples TRBV4-3 to TRBJ2-2; maybe TRBD2 (5 bases). This CDR3 is built from 15 residues. V lost 1 base to trimming and J lost 6 bases, with 12 bases between them. Germline CDR1 LGHNA, CDR2 YSLEER. The CDR3 protein is CASSQALRAAGELFF. CDR3 bases: TGCGCCAGCAGCCAAGCCTTGAGGGCGGCCGGGGAGCTGTTTTTT.

This chain uses TRBV13 with TRBJ2-1; 8 nucleotides match TRBD2. Germline values: CDR1 PRHDT, CDR2 FYEKMQ (reference sequence). The CDR3 has 14 amino acids. The V segment lost 10 bases and the J segment 8 bases; nucleotides outside the gene matches: 13. The CDR3 DNA reads TGTGCCACCCGTTACTCGGGGGGGGCGGATGAGCAGTTCTTC. Residues: CATRYSGGADEQFF.

The CDR3 DNA reads as TGCGCCAGCAGTTCCGATAGTAGCTATGGCTACACCTTC. This encodes CASSSDSSYGYTF. The rearrangement uses TRBV5-1 and TRBJ1-2; unclear D gene. Trimming stripped 5 bases from V and 4 bases from J, with 12 bases between. The length of the CDR3 is 13 residues. Germline values: CDR1 SGHRS, CDR2 YFSETQ. The full variable domain, completed using reference TRBV5-1 and TRBJ1-2, is KAGVTQTPRYLIKTRGQQVTLSCSPISGHRSVSWYQQTPGQGLQFLFEYFSETQRNKGNFPGRFSGRQFSNSRSEMNVSTLELGDSALYLCASSSDSSYGYTFGSGTRLTVV.